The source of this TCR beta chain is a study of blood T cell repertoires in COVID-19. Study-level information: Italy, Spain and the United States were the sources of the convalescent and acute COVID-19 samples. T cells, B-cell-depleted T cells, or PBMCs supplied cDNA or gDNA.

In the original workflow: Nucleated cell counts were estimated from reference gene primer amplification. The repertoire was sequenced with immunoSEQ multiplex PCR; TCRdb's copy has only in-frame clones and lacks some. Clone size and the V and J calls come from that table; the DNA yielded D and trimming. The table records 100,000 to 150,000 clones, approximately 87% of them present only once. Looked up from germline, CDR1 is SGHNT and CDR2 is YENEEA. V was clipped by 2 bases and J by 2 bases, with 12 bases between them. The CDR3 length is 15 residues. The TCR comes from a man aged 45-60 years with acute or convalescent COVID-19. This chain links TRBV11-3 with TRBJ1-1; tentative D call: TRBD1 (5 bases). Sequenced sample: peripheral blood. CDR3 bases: TGTGCCAGCAGCTTAAGGACATCCGAAAACACTGAAGCTTTCTTT. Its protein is CASSLRTSENTEAFF.